This entry concerns a single TCR beta chain. What it recognizes is unknown. These data originate in a study of cytomegalovirus exposure and HLA in healthy donors. Across the study: T cells numbering approximately 170 million yielded some 110 million unique TCR beta sequences in an earlier analysis. Regarding the study as a whole: Exclusion as indistinguishable affected some V segments, including TRBV6-2 and TRBV6-3.

The primer mix had 60 Vbeta and 13 Jbeta primers. Using immunoSEQ multiplex PCR, the repertoire was profiled, and TCRdb retains in-frame clones only, with some absent. The sample gives some 150,000 clones, approximately 80% of which show up once; 4.3% is in the top ten. Germline V CDR1 and CDR2: WNHNN, SYGVQD (reference sequence). Trimming shortened V by 11 bases and J by 9 bases, and 11 bases separated the two germline ends. The CDR3 sequence is 11 residues long. The specimen was PBMCs. V and J are TRBV10-1 and TRBJ1-6; D uncertain. The TCR comes from a man in his forties or fifties in good health and CMV-seronegative. CDR3 loop: CAGVRVSPLHF. Here the CDR3 DNA reads TGCGCCGGCGTGAGGGTTTCACCCCTCCACTTT.